This TCR beta chain derives from a study of fetal regulatory T cell absence and autoimmunity. Study context: IPEX patients had exocrine pancreas autoimmunity without clinical diabetes. Findings and caveats of the study: Some top pancreas TCR clones were over 85-fold enriched versus cord blood. Pancreas and cord blood did not differ much in TRB family usage.

The trim removed 0 bases at V and 4 bases at J, leaving 1 base unmatched. This CDR3 has 14 residues. CDR1 is SGHRS and CDR2 is YFSETQ in the germline V gene. Notes on this clone: As yet, its antigen is unknown.

Measured with immunoSEQ multiplex PCR; TCRdb has only the in-frame clones, and not every one. The sample shows 46,000 or so clones, about 79% of them seen only once. This TCR was sampled from a newborn boy with IPEX syndrome. The V and J genes are TRBV5-1 and TRBJ1-1; 9 bases map to TRBD1. What was sequenced was cord blood. The DNA for the CDR3 is TGCGCCAGCAGCTTGGAGACAGGGGGCACTGAAGCTTTCTTT. It encodes CASSLETGGTEAFF.